Below, 19 T cell receptor beta chains from the same sample are listed, as sequenced in a study of T cells in Graves' hyperthyroidism and ophthalmopathy. The investigators amplified TCR beta CDR3 regions from RNA transcripts. The TCR CDR3 first-round RT-PCR relied on the HTBI primer set. MiXCR, run by TCRdb on the multiplex PCR reads, gives a single entry per CDR3 protein. Of 550,000 to 650,000 distinct CDR3 sequences in the sample, approximately 15% were seen once. Sequenced sample: blood. All receptors derive from a woman aged 35 to 49 with Graves' hyperthyroidism.

This clonotype was counted at least ten times. The V call is TRBV27, the J call TRBJ2-7; 7 bases match TRBD2. CDR1 is MNHEY, CDR2 SMNVEV, per germline (reference sequence). V lost 3 bases to trimming and J lost 2 bases; unmatched junction nucleotides: 7. This CDR3 spans 15 amino acids. CDR3 sequence (DNA): TGTGCCAGCAGTTTGAGACTAGCCTCCACCTACGAGCAGTACTTC. It specifies CASSLRLASTYEQYF.

The sample holds many counts of this clonotype. The rearrangement uses TRBV11-2 and TRBJ1-6; D is unresolved. Germline V gene data show CDR1 as SGHAT and CDR2 as FQNNGV. Trimming cost V 3 bases and J 3 bases, with 6 bases left between them. The CDR3 has 14 residues. The CDR3 loop reads CASSLPGYNSPLHF. CDR3 coding DNA: TGTGCCAGCAGCTTGCCGGGCTATAATTCACCCCTCCACTTT.

This clonotype was seen ten or more times. As DNA, the CDR3 is TGTGCCAGCAGCCAAGTGCAGGGAACCTATGGCTACACCTTC. Protein product: CASSQVQGTYGYTF. The V call is TRBV3-1, the J call TRBJ1-2; possible D gene TRBD1, 5 bases. Trimming stripped 1 base from V and 4 bases from J, with 10 bases between. Germline assignment: CDR1 LGHDT and CDR2 YNNKEL (reference sequence). CDR3 length equals 14 residues. The whole variable domain, filled in from reference TRBV3-1 and TRBJ1-2, reads DTAVSQTPKYLVTQMGNDKSIKCEQNLGHDTMYWYKQDSKKFLKIMFSYNNKELIINETVPNRFSPKSPDKAHLNLHINSLELGDSAVYFCASSQVQGTYGYTFGSGTRLTVV.

The table lists this clonotype with many counts. The V and J genes are TRBV2 and TRBJ1-3; D perhaps matches TRBD1 (6 bases). Per germline, CDR1 SNHLY and CDR2 FYNNEI. Trimming pared 8 bases from V and 0 bases from J, leaving 23 bases between. This CDR3 contains 18 residues. Written as DNA, the CDR3 is TGTGCCAGCTCGAAGGAGGACAGACTCAGCAGCTCTGGAAACACCATATATTTT. Amino acid sequence: CASSKEDRLSSSGNTIYF.

The CDR3 DNA is TGTGCCAGCAGACGGGACACCCGTAGCAATCAGCCCCAGCATTTT. Its protein product is CASRRDTRSNQPQHF. The chain joins TRBV6-1 to TRBJ1-5, with a possible D match to TRBD1 (6 bases). The CDR3 runs 15 residues. Germline CDR1 and CDR2: MNHNS and SASEGT. Trimming stripped 6 bases from V and 0 bases from J, with 12 bases between.

This clonotype appeared many times. This chain connects TRBV28 to TRBJ2-1, with TRBD2 matching over 12 bases. CDR1 and CDR2 from the germline V gene are MDHEN and SYDVKM. The CDR3 has 19 residues. V trimming: 4 bases; J trimming: 4 bases; junction bases outside the gene matches: 14. The CDR3 DNA is TGTGCCAGCAGTTCGGCGGGACTAGCGGGCGCAACACTATACAATGAGCAGTTCTTC. This encodes CASSSAGLAGATLYNEQFF. Looking up the rest from reference TRBV28 and TRBJ2-1 gives the full variable domain: DVKVTQSSRYLVKRTGEKVFLECVQDMDHENMFWYRQDPGLGLRLIYFSYDVKMKEKGDIPEGYSVSREKKERFSLILESASTNQTSMYLCASSSAGLAGATLYNEQFFGPGTRLTVL.

This clonotype was found many times. The V gene is TRBV7-2, the J gene TRBJ2-3; the D gene is possibly TRBD1 (5 bases). This CDR3 contains 14 residues. V was clipped by 1 base and J by 2 bases, with 7 bases between them. Germline CDR1 SGHTA, CDR2 FQGNSA. In DNA, the CDR3 is TGTGCCAGCAGCTTAGGGGGCCTCACAGATACGCAGTATTTT. Protein sequence: CASSLGGLTDTQYF.

This clonotype was recorded once. A read error may be the cause here, since a much bigger clone is one base away. Given the absence of the conserved phenylalanine or tryptophan at the CDR3 end, a read error is likely. The J gene is TRBJ2-7, the V gene TRBV18; 11 bases agree with TRBD1. The CDR3 extends over 15 amino acids. V trimming: 6 bases; J trimming: 5 bases; junction bases outside the gene matches: 9. Germline V gene lookup returns CDR1 KGHSH and CDR2 LQKENI. As DNA, the CDR3 is TGTGCCAGCTCTCCTTACGGGACAGGGGGACACGAGCAGTACCTC. This gives the protein CASSPYGTGGHEQYL.

This clonotype was counted at least ten times. The chain couples TRBV20-1 to TRBJ2-6; D is possibly TRBD1 (6 bases). There are 15 residues in the CDR3. V was trimmed by 3 bases and J by 1 base, leaving 10 bases between them. Germline CDR1 reads DFQATT; CDR2 reads SNEGSKA (reference sequence). CDR3 in amino acids: CSASQRGSGANVLTF. The CDR3 nucleotides read TGCAGTGCTAGCCAGAGGGGGTCTGGGGCCAACGTCCTGACTTTC.

There are many counts of this clonotype. The CDR3 DNA reads TGTGCCAGCTCACCAGGAGCTCCCTACAATGAGCAGTTCTTC. Its translation: CASSPGAPYNEQFF. The chain combines TRBV18 with TRBJ2-1; no firm D call. V lost 2 bases, J lost 2 bases, and 7 bases lay in between. CDR3 length equals 14 residues. Looked up from germline, CDR1 is KGHSH and CDR2 is LQKENI.

In its sample, this clonotype was seen many times. The chain combines TRBV29-1 with TRBJ2-1; TRBD2 agrees at 10 bases. CDR3 length equals 16 residues. V was clipped by 3 bases and J by 0 bases; unmatched bases: 5. Germline values: CDR1 SQVTM, CDR2 ANQGSEA. The CDR3 nucleotides are TGCAGCGTTGATAGAGCTAGCGGGAGCTCCTACAATGAGCAGTTCTTC. It encodes CSVDRASGSSYNEQFF.

The rearrangement joins TRBV15 to TRBJ1-5, with D tentatively TRBD1 (6 bases). Germline assignment: CDR1 LNHNV and CDR2 YYDKDF (reference sequence). The CDR3 has 13 residues. The V end was cut by 3 bases, the J end by 6 bases, with 9 bases between. The DNA for the CDR3 is TGTGCCACCAGCAGGGTAGGGGGTCAGCCCCAGCATTTT. Protein product: CATSRVGGQPQHF.

This clonotype was counted only a few times. The genes are TRBV15 and TRBJ2-2, with unresolved D. This CDR3 region has 14 residues. The germline V gene encodes CDR1 LNHNV and CDR2 YYDKDF (reference sequence). Trimming removed 0 bases at V and 4 bases at J, with 6 bases between. The CDR3 DNA sequence: TGTGCCACCAGCAGAGATACAAGCACCGGGGAGCTGTTTTTT. It encodes CATSRDTSTGELFF. Filled out from reference TRBV15 and TRBJ2-2, the complete variable domain reads DAMVIQNPRYQVTQFGKPVTLSCSQTLNHNVMYWYQQKSSQAPKLLFHYYDKDFNNEADTPDNFQSRRPNTSFCFLDIRSPGLGDTAMYLCATSRDTSTGELFFGEGSRLTVL.

This clonotype was recorded at least ten times. The rearrangement joins TRBV20-1 to TRBJ1-2, with unresolved D. Trimming stripped 0 bases from V and 2 bases from J, with 7 bases between. The V gene's germline CDR1 is DFQATT and CDR2 SNEGSKA (reference sequence). The length of the CDR3 is 13 residues. The CDR3 protein is CSAREALNYGYTF. In DNA form, the CDR3 reads TGCAGTGCTAGAGAGGCACTAAACTATGGCTACACCTTC.

The genes are TRBV12-3 or TRBV12-4 and TRBJ2-7; TRBD2 matches 14 bases. V was clipped by 6 bases and J by 0 bases; unmatched bases: 4. The CDR3 is made up of 16 amino acids. The CDR3 loop is CASRTGTSGSSYEQYF. In DNA, the CDR3 is TGTGCCAGCAGAACCGGGACTAGCGGGAGCTCCTACGAGCAGTACTTC.

The rearrangement links TRBV19 to TRBJ2-2, with no clear D. The germline V gene encodes CDR1 LNHDA and CDR2 SQIVND (reference sequence). Deletions cut 6 bases from V and 5 bases from J, with 13 bases between. This CDR3 has 14 amino acids. In DNA, the CDR3 is TGTGCCAGTAGAACGTGGGTAGAGACCGGGGAGCTGTTTTTT. Amino acid sequence: CASRTWVETGELFF.

This clonotype was observed a few times. This rearrangement joins TRBV4-1 to TRBJ1-4; D is unclear. The CDR3 is 16 residues long. CDR1 is MGHRA and CDR2 is YSYEKL in the germline V gene. Trimming shortened V by 4 bases and J by 7 bases, and 19 bases separated the two germline ends. The CDR3 spells CASSPKRLGESEKLFF. CDR3 coding DNA: TGCGCCAGCAGCCCAAAGAGGCTCGGAGAGAGTGAAAAACTGTTTTTT.

The chain couples TRBV15 to TRBJ1-5, with D hard to call. In germline, CDR1 is LNHNV, CDR2 YYDKDF (reference sequence). Deletions cut 1 base from V and 1 base from J, with 8 bases between. This CDR3 spans 15 amino acids. DNA of the CDR3: TGTGCCACCAGCAGAGTGGCAGAAAGCAATCAGCCCCAGCATTTT. It yields the protein CATSRVAESNQPQHF.

Ten or more counts support this clonotype. This chain uses TRBV5-1 with TRBJ2-1; D is ambiguous. Deletions cut 0 bases from V and 0 bases from J, with 10 bases between. The CDR3 has 16 residues. The germline V gene encodes CDR1 SGHRS and CDR2 YFSETQ. CDR3 in amino acids: CASSLEIGLSYNEQFF. The CDR3 region has the DNA TGCGCCAGCAGCTTGGAAATCGGGCTCTCCTACAATGAGCAGTTCTTC.